Following are 6 T cell receptor beta chains from one sample sequenced in a study of cytomegalovirus exposure and HLA in healthy donors. Both 60 Vbeta primers and 13 Jbeta primers went into the PCR. Measured with immunoSEQ multiplex PCR; TCRdb has only the in-frame clones, and not every one. The listing records some 60,000 clones. The sample consisted of PBMCs. These receptors were taken from a male donor in good health and CMV-seronegative.

V gene TRBV15 combines with J gene TRBJ2-1; 11 nucleotides line up with TRBD2. Trimming removed 5 bases from V and 5 bases from J; junction bases left unmatched: 2. The germline V gene encodes CDR1 LNHNV and CDR2 YYDKDF (reference sequence). The CDR3 totals 14 residues. DNA for the CDR3: TGTGCCACCAGCGGGACTAGCGGAAACAATGAGCAGTTCTTC. Its translation is CATSGTSGNNEQFF.

This sequence joins TRBV13 and TRBJ2-7, with 11 bases fitting TRBD2. Germline V gene lookup returns CDR1 PRHDT and CDR2 FYEKMQ (reference sequence). The CDR3 length is 16 residues. V lost 3 bases, J lost 2 bases, and 6 bases stayed unmatched. CDR3 nucleotides: TGTGCCAGCAGCTTGGGACTAGCGGTGAGCGCCTACGAGCAGTACTTC. Translating it yields CASSLGLAVSAYEQYF.

This sequence joins TRBV4-3 and TRBJ2-7; possible D gene TRBD2, 5 bases. The CDR3 spans 15 residues. Trimming left V 1 base short and J 2 bases short, with 12 bases between. Germline-derived CDR1 and CDR2 are LGHNA and YSLEER. The chain's CDR3 is CASSQGLIDAYEQYF. In DNA, the CDR3 is TGCGCCAGCAGCCAAGGACTAATCGATGCCTACGAGCAGTACTTC.

The chain couples TRBV11-1 to TRBJ2-1; 8 nucleotides line up with TRBD2. The V gene's germline CDR1 is SGHAT and CDR2 FQDESV (reference sequence). The ends lost 0 bases at V and 9 bases at J; junction bases unmatched: 7. The CDR3 runs to 15 residues. CDR3 DNA: TGTGCCAGCAGCTTAGCGCTAGCGGGTGGGTCTGAGCAGTTCTTC. As protein: CASSLALAGGSEQFF.

The chain has TRBV18 and TRBJ1-6; 10 nucleotides align to TRBD1. The CDR3 totals 14 residues. With V trimmed by 5 bases and J by 10 bases, 5 bases remained unmatched. The germline CDR1 and CDR2 sequences are KGHSH and LQKENI. CDR3 region: CASSGTGERSPLHF. The CDR3 nucleotides read TGTGCCAGCTCAGGGACAGGGGAAAGATCACCCCTCCACTTT.

V and J are TRBV5-6 and TRBJ1-1; D is possibly TRBD1 (5 bases). The CDR3 consists of 14 residues. V gave up 0 bases and J gave up 2 bases, with 8 bases separating them. Looked up from germline, CDR1 is SGHDT and CDR2 is YYEEEE. In DNA, the CDR3 is TGTGCCAGCAGCTTGGGGGGCCGTAACACTGAAGCTTTCTTT. Protein sequence: CASSLGGRNTEAFF.